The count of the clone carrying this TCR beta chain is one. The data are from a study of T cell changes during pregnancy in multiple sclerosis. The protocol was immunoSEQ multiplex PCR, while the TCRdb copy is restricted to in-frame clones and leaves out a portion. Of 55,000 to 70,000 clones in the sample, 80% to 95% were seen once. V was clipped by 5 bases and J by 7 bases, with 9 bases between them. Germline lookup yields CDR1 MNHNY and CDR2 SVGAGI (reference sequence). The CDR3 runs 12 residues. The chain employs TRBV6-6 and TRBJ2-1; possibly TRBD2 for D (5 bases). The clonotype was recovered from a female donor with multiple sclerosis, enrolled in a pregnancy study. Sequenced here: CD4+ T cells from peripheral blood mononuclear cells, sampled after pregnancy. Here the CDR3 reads CASSALANEQFF. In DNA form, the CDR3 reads TGTGCCAGCAGTGCCCTAGCTAATGAGCAGTTCTTC.